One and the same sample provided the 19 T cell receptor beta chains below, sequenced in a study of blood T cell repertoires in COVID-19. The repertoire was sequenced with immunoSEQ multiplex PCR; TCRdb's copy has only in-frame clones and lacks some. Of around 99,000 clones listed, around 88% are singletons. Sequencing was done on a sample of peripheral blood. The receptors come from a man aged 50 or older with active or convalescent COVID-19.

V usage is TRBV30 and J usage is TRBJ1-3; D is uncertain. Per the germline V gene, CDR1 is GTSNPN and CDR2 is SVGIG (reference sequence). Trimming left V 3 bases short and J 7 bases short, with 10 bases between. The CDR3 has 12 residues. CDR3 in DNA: TGTGCCTGGAGCCTTGGGGAGAACACCATATATTTT. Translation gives CAWSLGENTIYF.

CDR3 protein: CASSGTLAGAGNEQFF. The CDR3 DNA reads TGTGCCAGCAGCGGGACTCTAGCGGGGGCTGGCAATGAGCAGTTCTTC. The chain combines TRBV9 with TRBJ2-1; 10 bases agree with TRBD2. Germline V gives CDR1 SGDLS, CDR2 YYNGEE. The CDR3 has 16 residues. J gave up 6 bases and V 3 bases, and 9 bases lay outside the gene matches.

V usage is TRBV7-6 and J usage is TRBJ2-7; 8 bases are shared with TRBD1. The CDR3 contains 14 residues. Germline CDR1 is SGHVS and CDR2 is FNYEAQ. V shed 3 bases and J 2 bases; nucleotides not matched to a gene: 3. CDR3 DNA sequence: TGTGCCAGCAGCTTGGGACAGGTGCCCTACGAGCAGTACTTC. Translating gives CASSLGQVPYEQYF.

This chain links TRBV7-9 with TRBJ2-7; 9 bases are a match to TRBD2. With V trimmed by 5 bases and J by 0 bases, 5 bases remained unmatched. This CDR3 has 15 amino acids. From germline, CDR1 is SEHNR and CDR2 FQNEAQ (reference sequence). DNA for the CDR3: TGTGCCAGCAGCCACTATAGCGGGAGCTCCTACGAGCAGTACTTC. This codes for CASSHYSGSSYEQYF. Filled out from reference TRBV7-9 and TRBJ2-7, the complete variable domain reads DTGVSQNPRHKITKRGQNVTFRCDPISEHNRLYWYRQTLGQGPEFLTYFQNEAQLEKSRLLSDRFSAERPKGSFSTLEIQRTEQGDSAMYLCASSHYSGSSYEQYFGPGTRLTVT.

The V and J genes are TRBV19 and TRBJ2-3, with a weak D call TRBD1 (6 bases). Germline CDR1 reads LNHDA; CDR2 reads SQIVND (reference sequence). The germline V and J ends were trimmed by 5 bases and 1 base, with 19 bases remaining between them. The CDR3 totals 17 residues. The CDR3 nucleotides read TGTGCCAGTAGTCCTCCGTTCGGCAGGGGAGGCACAGATACGCAGTATTTT. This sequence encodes CASSPPFGRGGTDTQYF.

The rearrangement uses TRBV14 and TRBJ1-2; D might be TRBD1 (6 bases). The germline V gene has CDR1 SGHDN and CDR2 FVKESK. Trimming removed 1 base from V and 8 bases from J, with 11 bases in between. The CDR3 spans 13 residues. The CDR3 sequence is CASSQVDQGGYTF. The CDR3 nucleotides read TGTGCCAGCAGCCAAGTGGACCAGGGGGGCTACACCTTC. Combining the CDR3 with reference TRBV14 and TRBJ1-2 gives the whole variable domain EAGVTQFPSHSVIEKGQTVTLRCDPISGHDNLYWYRRVMGKEIKFLLHFVKESKQDESGMPNNRFLAERTGGTYSTLKVQPAELEDSGVYFCASSQVDQGGYTFGSGTRLTVV.

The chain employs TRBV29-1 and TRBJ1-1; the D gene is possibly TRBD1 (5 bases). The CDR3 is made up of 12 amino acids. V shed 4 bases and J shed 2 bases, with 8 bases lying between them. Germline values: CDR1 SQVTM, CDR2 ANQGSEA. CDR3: CSVVRENTEAFF. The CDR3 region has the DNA TGCAGCGTTGTCAGGGAAAACACTGAAGCTTTCTTT. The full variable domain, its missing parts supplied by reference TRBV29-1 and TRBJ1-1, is SAVISQKPSRDICQRGTSLTIQCQVDSQVTMMFWYRQQPGQSLTLIATANQGSEATYESGFVIDKFPISRPNLTFSTLTVSNMSPEDSSIYLCSVVRENTEAFFGQGTRLTVV.

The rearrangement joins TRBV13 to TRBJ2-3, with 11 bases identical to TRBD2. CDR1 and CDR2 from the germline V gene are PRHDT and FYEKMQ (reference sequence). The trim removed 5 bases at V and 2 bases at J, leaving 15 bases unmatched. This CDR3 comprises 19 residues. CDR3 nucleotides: TGTGCCAGCAGCGCCCCGTTCTTGACTAGCGGGGTATCCACAGATACGCAGTATTTT. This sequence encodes CASSAPFLTSGVSTDTQYF.

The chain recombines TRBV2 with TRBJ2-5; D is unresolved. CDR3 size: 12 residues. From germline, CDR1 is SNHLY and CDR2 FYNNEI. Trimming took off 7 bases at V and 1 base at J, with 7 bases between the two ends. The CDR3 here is CASTQAQETQYF. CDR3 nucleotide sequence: TGTGCCAGCACTCAGGCCCAAGAGACCCAGTACTTC.

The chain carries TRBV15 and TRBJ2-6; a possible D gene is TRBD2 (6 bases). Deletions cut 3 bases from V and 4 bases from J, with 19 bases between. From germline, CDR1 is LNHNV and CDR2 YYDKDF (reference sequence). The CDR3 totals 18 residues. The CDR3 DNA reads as TGTGCCACCAGCAGCCGGGACTCAGCTTTTAGCGGGGCCAACGTCCTGACTTTC. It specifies CATSSRDSAFSGANVLTF.

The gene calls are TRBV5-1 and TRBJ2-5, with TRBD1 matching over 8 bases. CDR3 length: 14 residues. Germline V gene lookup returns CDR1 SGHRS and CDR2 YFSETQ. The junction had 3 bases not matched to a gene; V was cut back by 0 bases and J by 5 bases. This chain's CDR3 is CASSLAHRGETQYF. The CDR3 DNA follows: TGCGCCAGCAGCTTGGCCCACAGGGGGGAGACCCAGTACTTC.

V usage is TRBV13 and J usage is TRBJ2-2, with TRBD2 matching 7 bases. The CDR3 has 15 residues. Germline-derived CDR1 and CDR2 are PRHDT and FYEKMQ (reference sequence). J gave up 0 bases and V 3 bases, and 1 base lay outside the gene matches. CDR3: CASSLSGANTGELFF. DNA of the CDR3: TGTGCCAGCAGCTTGAGCGGGGCGAACACCGGGGAGCTGTTTTTT.

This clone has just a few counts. The CDR3 nucleotides read TGTGCCAGCAGTCTGACGCAGGGGAGCACTGAAGCTTTCTTT. Protein product: CASSLTQGSTEAFF. The rearrangement uses TRBV28 and TRBJ1-1, with a tentative D call TRBD1 (6 bases). The germline CDR1 and CDR2 sequences are MDHEN and SYDVKM. Trimming took off 5 bases at V and 4 bases at J, with 14 bases between the two ends. This CDR3 is built from 14 residues.

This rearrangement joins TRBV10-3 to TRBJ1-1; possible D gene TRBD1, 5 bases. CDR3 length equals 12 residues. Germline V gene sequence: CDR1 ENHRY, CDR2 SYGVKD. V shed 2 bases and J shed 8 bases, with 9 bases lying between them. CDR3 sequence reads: CAISETGGEAFF. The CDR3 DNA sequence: TGTGCCATCAGTGAGACAGGAGGGGAAGCTTTCTTT.

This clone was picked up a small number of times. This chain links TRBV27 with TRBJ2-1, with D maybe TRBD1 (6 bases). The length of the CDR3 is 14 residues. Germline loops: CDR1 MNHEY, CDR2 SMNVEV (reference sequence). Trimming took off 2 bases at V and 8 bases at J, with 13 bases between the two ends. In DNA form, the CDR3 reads TGTGCCAGCAGTTTAACAGGGATAATCGATGAGCAGTTCTTC. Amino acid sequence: CASSLTGIIDEQFF.

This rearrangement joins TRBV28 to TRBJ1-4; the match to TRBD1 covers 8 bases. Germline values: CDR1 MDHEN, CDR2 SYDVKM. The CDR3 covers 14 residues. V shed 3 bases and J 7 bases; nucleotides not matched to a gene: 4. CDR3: CASSFQGAGEKLFF. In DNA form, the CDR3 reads TGTGCCAGCAGTTTCCAGGGGGCGGGTGAAAAACTGTTTTTT.

The CDR3 bases are TGTGCCTGGGGACGGGGACAGTCCATGAACACTGAAGCTTTCTTT. Translation: CAWGRGQSMNTEAFF. This chain connects TRBV30 to TRBJ1-1; 7 bases are a match to TRBD1. CDR1 GTSNPN and CDR2 SVGIG come from the germline V gene (reference sequence). Trimming at V came to 5 bases and at J to 0 bases, leaving 9 bases not matched to a gene. CDR3 size: 15 residues.

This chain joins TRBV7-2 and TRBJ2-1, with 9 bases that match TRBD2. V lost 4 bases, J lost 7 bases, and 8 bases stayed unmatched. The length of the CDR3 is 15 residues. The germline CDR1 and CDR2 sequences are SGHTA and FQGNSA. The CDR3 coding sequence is TGTGCCAGCAGCTATGCTGGACTAGCGAGGAATGAGCAGTTCTTC. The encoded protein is CASSYAGLARNEQFF.

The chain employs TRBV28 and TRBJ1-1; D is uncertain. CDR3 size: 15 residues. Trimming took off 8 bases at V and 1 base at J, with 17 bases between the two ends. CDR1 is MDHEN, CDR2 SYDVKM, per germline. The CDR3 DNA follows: TGTGCCAGCCGTGAGGACCGAGGGAAGAACACTGAAGCTTTCTTT. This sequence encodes CASREDRGKNTEAFF.